This TCR beta chain comes out of a study of blood T cell repertoires in COVID-19. The recovered donors of Cohort 3 showed two negative PCRs, clearance, or symptom resolution. Authors' analysis steps: For nucleated cells, counts were estimated from reference gene primer amplification. Measured with immunoSEQ multiplex PCR; TCRdb has only the in-frame clones, and not every one. D and trimming come from the DNA, and the V and J calls and clone size come from that table. This table holds 110,000 to 150,000 clones, over 80% found once. Trimming removed 6 bases at V and 6 bases at J, with 18 bases between. The CDR3 runs 15 residues. The germline CDR1 and CDR2 sequences are SGHVS and FQNEAQ.

The genes are TRBV7-8 and TRBJ2-1, with D maybe TRBD1 (5 bases). This receptor was obtained from a woman aged 40-49 years who had recovered from COVID-19. Sequenced material: PBMCs or T cells enriched from blood (not recorded which). Here the CDR3 DNA reads TGTGCCAGCAGTCCCCCAGGGCTCAACACCAATGAGCAGTTCTTC. Amino acids: CASSPPGLNTNEQFF. Variable domain in full (rest from reference TRBV7-8 and TRBJ2-1): GAGVSQSPRYKVAKRGQDVALRCDPISGHVSLFWYQQALGQGPEFLTYFQNEAQLDKSGLPSDRFFAERPEGSVSTLKIQRTQQEDSAVYLCASSPPGLNTNEQFFGPGTRLTVL.